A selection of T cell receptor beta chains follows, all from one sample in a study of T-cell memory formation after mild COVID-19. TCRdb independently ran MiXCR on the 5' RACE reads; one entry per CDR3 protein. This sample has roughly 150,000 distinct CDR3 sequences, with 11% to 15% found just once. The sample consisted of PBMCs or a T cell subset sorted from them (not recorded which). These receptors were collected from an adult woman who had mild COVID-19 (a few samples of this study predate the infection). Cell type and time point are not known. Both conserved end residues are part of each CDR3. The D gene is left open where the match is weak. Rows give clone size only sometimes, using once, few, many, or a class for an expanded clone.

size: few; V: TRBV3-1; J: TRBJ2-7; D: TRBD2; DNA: TGTGCCAGCAGCCAAGAGGCTAGCGGGAGACCACCCTACGAGCAGTACTTC; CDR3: CASSQEASGRPPYEQYF
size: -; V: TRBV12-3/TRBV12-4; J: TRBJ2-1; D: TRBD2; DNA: TGTGCCAGCAGTTTAGCTTGGCTAGCGGGGGGGAGCTCCTACAATGAGCAGTTCTTC; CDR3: CASSLAWLAGGSSYNEQFF
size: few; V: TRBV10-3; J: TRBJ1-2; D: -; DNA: TGTGCCATCAGTGGATCGGGGGTAGAGGGCTATGGCTACACCTTC; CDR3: CAISGSGVEGYGYTF
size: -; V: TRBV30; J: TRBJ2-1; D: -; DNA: TGTGCCTGGAGTGTACCGAACAATGAGCAGTTCTTC; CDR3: CAWSVPNNEQFF
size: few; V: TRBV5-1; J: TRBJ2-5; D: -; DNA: TGCGCCAGCAGCGCGCGGACAGAACCCAGTGTAGGGACCCAGTACTTC; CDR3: CASSARTEPSVGTQYF
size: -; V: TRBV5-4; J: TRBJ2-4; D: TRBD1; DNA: TGTGCCAGCAGCCTGACAGGGGAAAACATTCAGTACTTC; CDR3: CASSLTGENIQYF
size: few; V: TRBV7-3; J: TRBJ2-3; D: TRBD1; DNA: TGTGCCAGCAGCTTAAATTACTTTGACCGGGACAGGGTCGAGAGGCACAGAGATACGCAGTATTTT; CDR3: CASSLNYFDRDRVERHRDTQYF
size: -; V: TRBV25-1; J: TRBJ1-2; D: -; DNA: TGTGCCAGCAGTGAAGATCGGGGGTATCTTAGTGGCTACACCTTC; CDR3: CASSEDRGYLSGYTF
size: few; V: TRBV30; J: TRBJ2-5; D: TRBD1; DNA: TGTGCCTGGAGTCCCGACAGGGAGTGGGGAGAGACCCAGTACTTC; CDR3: CAWSPDREWGETQYF
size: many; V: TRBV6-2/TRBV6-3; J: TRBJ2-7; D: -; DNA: TGTGCCAGCAGTTACTCCGCCTGGAGCTCCTACGAGCAGTACTTC; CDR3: CASSYSAWSSYEQYF
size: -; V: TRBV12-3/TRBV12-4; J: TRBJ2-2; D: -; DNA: TGTGCCAGCAGTCATGGGGCCATCGCCGGGGAGCTGTTTTTT; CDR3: CASSHGAIAGELFF
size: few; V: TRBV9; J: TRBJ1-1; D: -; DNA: TGTGCCAGCAGCGTAGTGCGGGGGTTGGAAACTGAAGCTTTCTTT; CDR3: CASSVVRGLETEAFF
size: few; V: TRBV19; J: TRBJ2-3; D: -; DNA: TGTGCCAGTAGTATCGGGACAAGGACCACAGATACGCAGTATTTT; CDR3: CASSIGTRTTDTQYF
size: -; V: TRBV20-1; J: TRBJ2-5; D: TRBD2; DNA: TGCAGTGCTACCCTCCCAGGGACTAGCGGGAGAGATCAAGAGACCCAGTACTTC; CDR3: CSATLPGTSGRDQETQYF
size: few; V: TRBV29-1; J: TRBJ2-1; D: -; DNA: TGCAGCGTTGAAGATCCAGGGGAGATGAATTTCAATGAGCAGTTCTTC; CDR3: CSVEDPGEMNFNEQFF
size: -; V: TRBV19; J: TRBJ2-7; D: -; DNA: TGTGCCAGTAGTATCACCTTGGACAGCTCCTACGAGCAGTACTTC; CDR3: CASSITLDSSYEQYF
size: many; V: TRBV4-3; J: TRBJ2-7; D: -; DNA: TGCGCCAGCAGCCAAGGGGCCTTGGGTAGCGGTTACGAGCAGTACTTC; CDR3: CASSQGALGSGYEQYF
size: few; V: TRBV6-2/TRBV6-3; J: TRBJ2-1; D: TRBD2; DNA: TGTGCCAGCAGTAGTAGACTAGCGGATAACAATGAGCAGTTCTTC; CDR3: CASSSRLADNNEQFF
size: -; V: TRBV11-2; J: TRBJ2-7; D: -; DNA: TGTGCCAGCAGCTTACTGGAAAATAGCAACTCCTACGAGCAGTACTTC; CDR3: CASSLLENSNSYEQYF
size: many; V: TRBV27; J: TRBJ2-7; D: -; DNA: TGTGCCAGCAGTTTATCGTCTAGCGCGAGCTCCTACGAGCAGTACTTC; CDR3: CASSLSSSASSYEQYF
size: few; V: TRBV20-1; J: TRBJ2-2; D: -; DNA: TGCAGTCCCCTGGACAGGAACACCGGGGAGCTGTTTTTT; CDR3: CSPLDRNTGELFF
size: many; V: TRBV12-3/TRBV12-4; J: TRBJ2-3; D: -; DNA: TGTGCCAGCCACACCTGGACGGGGCTTGTGAGCACAGATACGCAGTATTTT; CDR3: CASHTWTGLVSTDTQYF
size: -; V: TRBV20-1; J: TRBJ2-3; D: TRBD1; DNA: TGCAGTGCATGGACAGGAGATAGCACAGATACGCAGTATTTT; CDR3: CSAWTGDSTDTQYF
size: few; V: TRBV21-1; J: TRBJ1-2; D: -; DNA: TGTGCCAGCAGCGAAAAAAGGACAGGGCGTCCCTTCTATGGCTACACCTTC; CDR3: CASSEKRTGRPFYGYTF
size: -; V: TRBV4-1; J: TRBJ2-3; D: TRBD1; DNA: TGCGCCAGCAGCCAAGATAGGACAGGGAGAAGAACAGATACGCAGTATTTT; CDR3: CASSQDRTGRRTDTQYF
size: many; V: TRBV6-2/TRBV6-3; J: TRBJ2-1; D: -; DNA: TGTGCCAGCAGTCGGCCCGCCGTCGACAGCACCAGGGTAACAATTGAGCAGTTCTTC; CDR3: CASSRPAVDSTRVTIEQFF
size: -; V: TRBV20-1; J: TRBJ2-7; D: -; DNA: TGCAGTGCTAGTGATAGCGGTTTGACCTACGAGCAGTACTTC; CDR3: CSASDSGLTYEQYF